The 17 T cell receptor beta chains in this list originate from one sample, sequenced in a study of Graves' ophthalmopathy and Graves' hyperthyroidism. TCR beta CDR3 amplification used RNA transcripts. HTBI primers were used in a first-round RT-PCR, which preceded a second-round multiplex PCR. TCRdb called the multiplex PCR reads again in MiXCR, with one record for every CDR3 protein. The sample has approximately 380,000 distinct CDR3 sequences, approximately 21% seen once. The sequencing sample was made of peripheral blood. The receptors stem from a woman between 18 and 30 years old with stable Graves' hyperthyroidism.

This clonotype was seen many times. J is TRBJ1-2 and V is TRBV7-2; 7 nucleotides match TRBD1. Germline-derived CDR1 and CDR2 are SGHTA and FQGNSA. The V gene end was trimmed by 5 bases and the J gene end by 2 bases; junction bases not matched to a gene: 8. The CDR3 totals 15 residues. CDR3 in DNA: TGTGCCAGCAGCGAGCGGACAGGTCTAAACTATGGCTACACCTTC. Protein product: CASSERTGLNYGYTF.

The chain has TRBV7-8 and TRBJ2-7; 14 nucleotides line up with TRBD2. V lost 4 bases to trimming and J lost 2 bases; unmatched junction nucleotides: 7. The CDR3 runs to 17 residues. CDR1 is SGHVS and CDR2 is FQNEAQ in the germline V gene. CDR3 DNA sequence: TGTGCCAGCAGCTCCTGGACTAGCGGGAGGACTCCCTACGAGCAGTACTTC. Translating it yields CASSSWTSGRTPYEQYF.

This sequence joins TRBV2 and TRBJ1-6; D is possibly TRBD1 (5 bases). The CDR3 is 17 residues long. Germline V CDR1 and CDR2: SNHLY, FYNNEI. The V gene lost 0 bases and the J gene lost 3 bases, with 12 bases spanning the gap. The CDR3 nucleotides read TGTGCCAGCAGTGAAGCTCACTACAGGAACTATAATTCACCCCTCCACTTT. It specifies CASSEAHYRNYNSPLHF.

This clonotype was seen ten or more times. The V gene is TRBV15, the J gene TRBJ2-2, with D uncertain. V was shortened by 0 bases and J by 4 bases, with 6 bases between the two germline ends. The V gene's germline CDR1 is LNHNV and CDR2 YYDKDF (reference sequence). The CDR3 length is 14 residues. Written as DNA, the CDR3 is TGTGCCACCAGCAGAGATTGGTCCACCGGGGAGCTGTTTTTT. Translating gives CATSRDWSTGELFF. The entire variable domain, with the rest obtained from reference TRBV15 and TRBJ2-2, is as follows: DAMVIQNPRYQVTQFGKPVTLSCSQTLNHNVMYWYQQKSSQAPKLLFHYYDKDFNNEADTPDNFQSRRPNTSFCFLDIRSPGLGDTAMYLCATSRDWSTGELFFGEGSRLTVL.

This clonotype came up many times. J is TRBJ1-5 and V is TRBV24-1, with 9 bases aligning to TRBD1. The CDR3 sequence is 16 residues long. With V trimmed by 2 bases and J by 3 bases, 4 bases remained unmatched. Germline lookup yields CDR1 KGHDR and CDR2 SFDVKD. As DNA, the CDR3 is TGTGCCACCAGTGATTGGGGACAGGGTCACAATCAGCCCCAGCATTTT. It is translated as CATSDWGQGHNQPQHF.

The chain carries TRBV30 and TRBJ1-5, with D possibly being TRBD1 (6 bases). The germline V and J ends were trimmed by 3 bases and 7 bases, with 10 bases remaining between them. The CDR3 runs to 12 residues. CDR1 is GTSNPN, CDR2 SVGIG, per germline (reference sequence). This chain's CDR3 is CAWRQGTQPQHF. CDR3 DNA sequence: TGTGCCTGGAGACAGGGCACGCAGCCCCAGCATTTT.

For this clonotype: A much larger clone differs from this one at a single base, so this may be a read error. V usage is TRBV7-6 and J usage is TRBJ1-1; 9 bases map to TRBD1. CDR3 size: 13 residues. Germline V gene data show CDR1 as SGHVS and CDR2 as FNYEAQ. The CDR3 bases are TGTGCCAGCAGCCTCGGGACAGGGTCTGAAGCTTGCTTT. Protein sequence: CASSLGTGSEACF.

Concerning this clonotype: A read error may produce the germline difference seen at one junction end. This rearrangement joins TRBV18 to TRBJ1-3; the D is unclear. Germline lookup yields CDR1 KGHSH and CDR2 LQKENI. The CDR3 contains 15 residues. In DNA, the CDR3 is TGTGCCAGCTCACGGGAAAGCAGCTCTGGAAACACCATATGTTTT. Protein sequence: CASSRESSSGNTICF.

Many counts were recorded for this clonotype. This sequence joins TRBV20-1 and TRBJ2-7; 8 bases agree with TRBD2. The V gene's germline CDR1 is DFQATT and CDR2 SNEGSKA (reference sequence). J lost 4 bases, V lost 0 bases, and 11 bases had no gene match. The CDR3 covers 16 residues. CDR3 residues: CSARESTGTRGYEQYF. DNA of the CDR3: TGCAGTGCTAGAGAGTCGACCGGGACTAGGGGATACGAGCAGTACTTC.

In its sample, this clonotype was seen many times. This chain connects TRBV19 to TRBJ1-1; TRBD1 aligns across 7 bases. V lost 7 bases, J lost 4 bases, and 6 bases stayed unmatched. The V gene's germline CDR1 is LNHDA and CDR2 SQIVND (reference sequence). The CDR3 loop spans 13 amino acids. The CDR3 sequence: CASTQGWGTEAFF. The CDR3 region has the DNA TGTGCCAGTACACAGGGGTGGGGCACTGAAGCTTTCTTT.

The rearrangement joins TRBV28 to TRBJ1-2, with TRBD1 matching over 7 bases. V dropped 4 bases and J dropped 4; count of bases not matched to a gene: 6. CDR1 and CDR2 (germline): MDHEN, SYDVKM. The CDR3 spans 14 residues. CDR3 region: CASSSPAGGYGYTF. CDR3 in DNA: TGTGCCAGCAGTTCCCCGGCAGGGGGCTATGGCTACACCTTC.

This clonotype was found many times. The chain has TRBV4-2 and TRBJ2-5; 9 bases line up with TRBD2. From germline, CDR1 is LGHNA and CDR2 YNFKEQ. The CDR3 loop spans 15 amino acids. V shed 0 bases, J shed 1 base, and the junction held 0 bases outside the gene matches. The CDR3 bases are TGTGCCAGCAGCCAAGAGCGGGAGGGCCAAGAGACCCAGTACTTC. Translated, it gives CASSQEREGQETQYF.

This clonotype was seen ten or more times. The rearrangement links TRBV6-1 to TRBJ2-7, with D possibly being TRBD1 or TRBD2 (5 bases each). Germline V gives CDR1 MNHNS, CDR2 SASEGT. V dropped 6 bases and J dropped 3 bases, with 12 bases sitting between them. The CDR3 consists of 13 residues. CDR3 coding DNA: TGTGCCAGCAGGCCCACAGGAGGCTACGAGCAGTACTTC. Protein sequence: CASRPTGGYEQYF.

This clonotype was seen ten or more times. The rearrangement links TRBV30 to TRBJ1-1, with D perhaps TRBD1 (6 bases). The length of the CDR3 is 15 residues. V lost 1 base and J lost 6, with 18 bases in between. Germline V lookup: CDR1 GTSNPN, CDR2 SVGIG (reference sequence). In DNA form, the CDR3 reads TGTGCCTGGAGTGGAGGGGGTTTACCCGGGGCTGAAGCTTTCTTT. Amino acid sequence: CAWSGGGLPGAEAFF.

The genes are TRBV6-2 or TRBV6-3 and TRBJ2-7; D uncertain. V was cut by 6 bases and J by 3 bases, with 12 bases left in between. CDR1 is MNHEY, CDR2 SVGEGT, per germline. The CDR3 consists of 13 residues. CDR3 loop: CASSLMRYYEQYF. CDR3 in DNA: TGTGCCAGCAGCCTGATGAGGTACTACGAGCAGTACTTC.

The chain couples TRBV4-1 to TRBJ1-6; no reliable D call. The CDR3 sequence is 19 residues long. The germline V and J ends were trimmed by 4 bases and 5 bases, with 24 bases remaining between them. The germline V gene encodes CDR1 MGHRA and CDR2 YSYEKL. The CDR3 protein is CASSLPPGLPSRNNSPLHF. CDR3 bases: TGCGCCAGCAGCCTTCCTCCGGGCCTTCCCAGTCGAAATAATTCACCCCTCCACTTT.

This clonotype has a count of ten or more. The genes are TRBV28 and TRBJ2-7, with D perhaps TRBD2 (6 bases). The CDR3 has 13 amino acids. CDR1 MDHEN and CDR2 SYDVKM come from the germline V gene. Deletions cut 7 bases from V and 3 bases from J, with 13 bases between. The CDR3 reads CASIKTGSYEQYF. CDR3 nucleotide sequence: TGTGCCAGCATTAAAACCGGGAGCTACGAGCAGTACTTC.